This T cell receptor (beta chain) was retrieved from a study of blood T cell repertoires in COVID-19. This clone was detected once. In the authors' workflow: Estimated nucleated cell counts came from reference gene primer amplification. Generated by immunoSEQ multiplex PCR, the TCRdb table keeps only in-frame clones and is missing some. That table gives V, J and clone size, and the DNA gave D and trimming. The repertoire holds around 93,000 clones, about 80% seen once, with 4.1% in the top ten. CDR3 length equals 16 residues. In germline, CDR1 is SGHRS, CDR2 YFSETQ. The J segment lost 1 base and the V segment lost 4 bases, leaving 6 bases of the junction unmatched.

The sample comprised peripheral blood. This clonotype was sampled from a man in his sixties with acute or convalescent COVID-19. The chain combines TRBV5-1 with TRBJ2-2; 8 bases match TRBD1. The CDR3 DNA is TGCGCCAGCAGCGCGTCCGGGACAGGGAACACCGGGGAGCTGTTTTTT. Its translation is CASSASGTGNTGELFF.